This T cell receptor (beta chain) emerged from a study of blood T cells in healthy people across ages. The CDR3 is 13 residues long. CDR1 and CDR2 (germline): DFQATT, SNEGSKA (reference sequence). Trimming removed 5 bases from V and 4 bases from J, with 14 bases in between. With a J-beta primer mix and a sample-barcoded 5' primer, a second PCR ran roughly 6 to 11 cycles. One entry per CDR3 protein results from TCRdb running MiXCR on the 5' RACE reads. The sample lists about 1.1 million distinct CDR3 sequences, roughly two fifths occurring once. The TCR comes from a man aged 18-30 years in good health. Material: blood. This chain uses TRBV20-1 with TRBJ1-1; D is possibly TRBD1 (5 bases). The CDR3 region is CSAERGAGTEAFF. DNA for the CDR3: TGCAGTGCTGAACGAGGGGCGGGCACTGAAGCTTTCTTT.